A selection of T cell receptor beta chains follows, all from one sample in a study of identical twins. A single record per CDR3 protein comes from TCRdb applying MiXCR to the 5' RACE reads. The sample yields under 450,000 distinct CDR3 sequences, approximately 17% seen once. The sequencing input was naive T cells sorted from blood. The receptors shown here come from a man aged 50 to 59 in good health. CDR3s include the opening cysteine and the closing phenylalanine or tryptophan. D genes are given only for firm matches. Size values are once, few and many counts, or a class for expanded clones, and some rows have none.

clone_size j_call v_call d_call cdr3_nt cdr3_aa
- TRBJ2-7 TRBV4-1 - TGCGCCAGCAGCCAATCGGTTAGCGCTGCCTCCTACGAGCAGTACTTC CASSQSVSAASYEQYF
- TRBJ2-5 TRBV7-9 TRBD1 TGTGCCAGCAGCCGGGGACAGGGAGAGACCCAGTACTTC CASSRGQGETQYF
many TRBJ2-1 TRBV5-5 - TGTGCCAGCAGCTCCCCCCTCAGCTCCTACAATGAGCAGTTCTTC CASSSPLSSYNEQFF
few TRBJ2-1 TRBV7-9 - TGTGCCAGCAGCTTAGCGGGGCCCCCGCGGATCGATGAGCAGTTCTTC CASSLAGPPRIDEQFF
few TRBJ1-6 TRBV20-1 TRBD1 TGCAGTGCTAGCCGACCAACAGGGGACCGGGGGGGGCCCCTCCACTTT CSASRPTGDRGGPLHF
many TRBJ2-3 TRBV4-2 TRBD2 TGTGCCAGCAGCCAAGCACTAGCGGGAACTCCTACAGATACGCAGTATTTT CASSQALAGTPTDTQYF
few TRBJ1-3 TRBV18 - TGTGCCAGCTCACTCAGGACGCCTGGAAACACCATATATTTT CASSLRTPGNTIYF
- TRBJ2-7 TRBV2 TRBD1 TGTGCCAGCAGTGAAATAGGGACCTCCCGGGACAGAATCGTGTTC CASSEIGTSRDRIVF
- TRBJ2-1 TRBV28 - TGTGCCAGCAGCCCATTTGGGGGGACCTACAATGAGCAGTTCTTC CASSPFGGTYNEQFF
few TRBJ2-2 TRBV4-3 - TGCGCCAGCAGCCCTGGGGTGGCTTCGAACACCGGGGAGCTGTTTTTT CASSPGVASNTGELFF
- TRBJ2-7 TRBV27 TRBD2 TGTGCCAGCAGTTTATCGATCCTAGCGGGGGCTTACGAGCAGTACTTC CASSLSILAGAYEQYF
many TRBJ2-7 TRBV9 - TGTGCCAGCAGCCCTCAACCGGGACTTACCTACGAGCAGTACTTC CASSPQPGLTYEQYF
few TRBJ2-1 TRBV5-6 TRBD2 TGTGCCAGCAGCGAGGGACTAACTGCGGATGAGCAGTTCTTC CASSEGLTADEQFF
- TRBJ2-2 TRBV12-3/TRBV12-4 TRBD1 TGTGCCAGCAGCCAGGACAGGGTATGGCGGACCGGGGAGCTGTTTTTT CASSQDRVWRTGELFF
- TRBJ1-2 TRBV7-6 - TGTGCCAGCAGCCCCAACTGGGGGTCCTATGGCTACACCTTC CASSPNWGSYGYTF
few TRBJ1-5 TRBV7-6 - TGTGCCAGCAGCTTAGGCCCGCAGGGGCCGGTCAGGGTTTATAGCAATCAGCCCCAGCATTTT CASSLGPQGPVRVYSNQPQHF
- TRBJ2-1 TRBV12-3/TRBV12-4 - TGTGCCAGCAGTCCGCCGACTAGGGATGAGCAGTTCTTC CASSPPTRDEQFF